These 16 T cell receptor beta chains were sequenced from one sample in a study of blood T cells in healthy people across ages. Together with a sample-barcoded 5' primer, a J-beta primer mix was included in a second PCR lasting roughly 6 to 12 cycles. TCRdb re-analysed the 5' RACE reads in MiXCR, keeping a single row per CDR3 protein. The table has more than 800,000 distinct CDR3 sequences, 35% to 55% seen once. The sample taken for sequencing was blood. All receptors derive from a woman aged 55-70 years in good health.

The chain is built from TRBV11-3 and TRBJ2-1, with unresolved D. The CDR3 runs 13 residues. Germline V lookup: CDR1 SGHNT, CDR2 YENEEA. Trimming shortened V by 6 bases and J by 8 bases, and 14 bases separated the two germline ends. The CDR3 protein is CASRPGGGHEQFF. The CDR3 nucleotides read TGTGCCAGCAGGCCAGGTGGCGGCCATGAGCAGTTCTTC.

This clonotype was recorded a few times. The rearrangement joins TRBV5-1 to TRBJ2-7; no firm D call. Trimming took 0 bases from V and 1 from J, leaving 8 bases between them. The CDR3 runs to 14 residues. CDR1 and CDR2 (germline): SGHRS, YFSETQ. The CDR3 region is CASSLEVGSYEQYF. In DNA, the CDR3 is TGCGCCAGCAGCTTGGAAGTCGGGTCCTACGAGCAGTACTTC.

CDR3 sequence: CASSTSPLRQYNSPLHF. In DNA form, the CDR3 reads TGTGCCAGCAGCACCTCACCCCTTCGCCAATATAATTCACCCCTCCACTTT. The rearrangement joins TRBV5-6 to TRBJ1-6; no definite D call. CDR1 and CDR2 from the germline V gene are SGHDT and YYEEEE. V was cut by 4 bases and J by 4 bases, with 18 bases left in between. The length of the CDR3 is 17 residues.

V usage is TRBV3-1 and J usage is TRBJ2-4; D is tentatively TRBD1 or TRBD2 (5 bases each). The CDR3 consists of 16 residues. Deletions cut 4 bases from V and 0 bases from J, with 13 bases between. CDR1 is LGHDT and CDR2 is YNNKEL in the germline V gene (reference sequence). CDR3 loop: CASSLRDPLAKNIQYF. The CDR3 coding sequence is TGTGCCAGCAGCCTCCGGGACCCCCTAGCCAAAAACATTCAGTACTTC.

The sample holds many counts of this clonotype. This chain connects TRBV4-1 to TRBJ2-7; 8 bases agree with TRBD1. Trimming took 4 bases from V and 6 from J; bases not matched to a gene: 2. The CDR3 is 12 residues long. CDR1 and CDR2 (germline): MGHRA, YSYEKL. CDR3 coding DNA: TGCGCCAGCAGCCCGGGACAGGCCGAGCAGTACTTC. As protein: CASSPGQAEQYF.

This chain connects TRBV4-2 to TRBJ2-3; 7 nucleotides match TRBD1. CDR1 and CDR2 (germline): LGHNA, YNFKEQ. J lost 1 base, V lost 0 bases, and 4 bases had no gene match. The CDR3 has 16 amino acids. The CDR3 loop reads CASSQDPTGGTDTQYF. The DNA of the CDR3 is TGTGCCAGCAGCCAAGATCCAACAGGGGGCACAGATACGCAGTATTTT.

This clonotype was observed a few times. The rearrangement uses TRBV12-3 or TRBV12-4 and TRBJ1-2; D gene ambiguous. The CDR3 is made up of 13 amino acids. V shed 7 bases and J shed 5 bases, with 14 bases lying between them. The CDR3 sequence: CASTPQAFYGYTF. The CDR3 DNA sequence: TGTGCCAGCACGCCGCAAGCCTTTTATGGCTACACCTTC.

The rearrangement uses TRBV18 and TRBJ1-5; 7 bases map to TRBD1. V lost 6 bases, J lost 8 bases, and 7 bases stayed unmatched. The length of the CDR3 is 13 residues. CDR1 is KGHSH, CDR2 LQKENI, per germline. CDR3 loop: CASSTGVREPQHF. As DNA, the CDR3 is TGTGCCAGCTCTACAGGGGTAAGAGAGCCCCAGCATTTT.

The V gene is TRBV7-9, the J gene TRBJ2-5; 10 bases are a match to TRBD2. The CDR3 sequence is 16 residues long. V was pared by 2 bases and J by 3 bases, with 6 bases of the junction left unmatched. The germline V gene encodes CDR1 SEHNR and CDR2 FQNEAQ (reference sequence). This chain's CDR3 is CASSLSLAGEEETQYF. CDR3 nucleotide sequence: TGTGCCAGCAGCTTAAGCCTAGCGGGAGAGGAAGAGACCCAGTACTTC.

This clonotype appeared a few times. The gene calls are TRBV29-1 and TRBJ2-3; D possibly corresponds to TRBD2 (6 bases). V lost 4 bases and J 4 bases, leaving 9 bases between the germline ends. The length of the CDR3 is 12 residues. Germline lookup yields CDR1 SQVTM and CDR2 ANQGSEA. The CDR3 spells CSVGRVADTQYF. The CDR3 DNA reads TGCAGCGTTGGGAGGGTGGCAGATACGCAGTATTTT.

The CDR3 sequence: CASSLIARPNNEQFF. DNA of the CDR3: TGTGCCAGCAGCTTGATAGCTCGACCCAACAATGAGCAGTTCTTC. V and J are TRBV5-6 and TRBJ2-1; the D is unclear. The germline V gene encodes CDR1 SGHDT and CDR2 YYEEEE. Trimming removed 1 base at V and 5 bases at J, with 13 bases between. The CDR3 is 15 residues long.

In this sample, this clonotype turned up many times. The chain joins TRBV20-1 to TRBJ2-7, with TRBD2 identical over 8 bases. The germline V gene has CDR1 DFQATT and CDR2 SNEGSKA (reference sequence). The CDR3 spans 14 residues. The junction had 4 bases not matched to a gene; V was cut back by 0 bases and J by 3 bases. The CDR3 region has the DNA TGCAGTGCTAGAGATCTGCGGGAGGACTACGAGCAGTACTTC. Translated: CSARDLREDYEQYF.

The chain uses TRBV9 and TRBJ2-5; D is possibly TRBD1 (5 bases). V lost 1 base to trimming and J lost 2 bases, with 9 bases between them. The CDR3 loop spans 14 amino acids. Germline V gene data show CDR1 as SGDLS and CDR2 as YYNGEE. The CDR3 protein is CASSVSQGQETQYF. The CDR3, as DNA: TGTGCCAGCAGCGTAAGCCAGGGACAAGAGACCCAGTACTTC.

CDR3 sequence: CASSHPGLAVEQFF. In DNA form, the CDR3 reads TGTGCCAGCAGCCACCCGGGACTAGCTGTTGAGCAGTTCTTC. The V and J genes are TRBV3-1 and TRBJ2-1; 9 nucleotides line up with TRBD2. CDR3 length equals 14 residues. V lost 3 bases and J lost 9; bases outside the gene matches: 6. The germline V gene has CDR1 LGHDT and CDR2 YNNKEL (reference sequence).

As for this clonotype: It is likely a read error, because the conserved phenylalanine at the end of the CDR3 is missing. The chain couples TRBV4-2 to TRBJ2-7, with TRBD2 identical over 8 bases. Looked up from germline, CDR1 is LGHNA and CDR2 is YNFKEQ. The J segment lost 4 bases and the V segment lost 1 base, leaving 3 bases of the junction unmatched. This CDR3 is built from 14 residues. The CDR3 DNA reads as TGTGCCAGCAGCCAAGGGGGACTAGGGTACGAGCAGTACTAC. Protein sequence: CASSQGGLGYEQYY.

The V call is TRBV9, the J call TRBJ2-1; TRBD2 might be the D (5 bases). This CDR3 has 15 amino acids. The V gene's germline CDR1 is SGDLS and CDR2 YYNGEE. V was cut by 3 bases and J by 0 bases, with 10 bases left in between. The CDR3 loop reads CASSGGLISYNEQFF. DNA for the CDR3: TGTGCCAGCAGCGGAGGGCTTATCTCCTACAATGAGCAGTTCTTC.